One T cell receptor (beta chain) is described in this entry. This clonotype was seen ten or more times. The target of this receptor is not known. No base qualities exist here, and no much larger clone lies one base off it. The sample originates from a study of blood T cells in healthy people across ages (dated by TCRdb to the mid-2010s). Broadly, across the study: In model experiments, template switching captured about one uniquely barcoded TCR beta cDNA molecule for every two T cells. Four age groups were formed from the donors: young (average around 15 years), middle-aged (approximately 40), aged (about 62) and long-lived (about 75). For two donors (one aged 18 to 30 and one aged 80 or older), the study analyzed two additional independent replicas of 1 million unique cDNA reads from the same blood draw. The study measured age-related changes in TCR beta repertoire diversity using deep sequencing normalized with unique cDNA molecular identifiers. To avoid experimental bias, donors of different ages were randomly spread across the sequencing lanes.

Trimming takes 6 bases off V and 5 bases off J; junction bases not matched to a gene: 9. The germline V gene sets CDR1 to MDHEN and CDR2 to SYDVKM. From the cysteine up to the phenylalanine, the CDR3 has a length of 14 residues. The retained sequence is limited to the CDR3, 42 bases, with the frame set at the first base. Study-level results and caveats: Donor CMV infection status was unknown, potentially confounding age-related changes in expanded clonotypes. Bulk unsorted PBMC profiling prevented conclusive comparison of naive and antigen-experienced compartments. Total diversity estimates from one million sequenced T cells were considered lower bounds and underestimates. Observed TCR beta diversity per million T cells fell roughly linearly with age, and a significant reduction was already apparent by age around 39. A strong correlation was found between observed TCR beta diversity and the percentage of naive T cells measured by flow cytometry. Compared with the aged group, the long-lived group had more naive CD4+ T cells, fewer expanded clones and increased TCR diversity, a pattern suggesting age selection.

Systemically healthy Caucasian individuals from Russia, 35 to 50 in total and aged roughly 6 to 100 years, were included as donors. Ten milliliters of peripheral blood were drawn from each donor into EDTA-treated Vacutainer tubes. Ficoll-Paque density-gradient centrifugation was used to isolate PBMCs, with at least 6.5 million per sample. Total RNA was extracted from PBMCs with Trizol reagent, with at least 5 micrograms obtained per sample. The percentages of naive CD45RAhigh/CD27high T cells were determined by flow cytometry on a PBMC aliquot from every donor. To prepare the library, 5' RACE was applied. TCRdb names Illumina HiSeq 2500 as the instrument used. A second PCR of about 7 to 12 cycles was run with a J-beta primer mix and a sample-barcoded 5' primer. A unique molecular identifier was introduced onto each TCR beta cDNA molecule by a template-switch 5' adaptor carrying 12 random nucleotides. Each sample yielded at least 2.5 million CDR3-containing paired-end reads. First-strand cDNA synthesis was performed from all RNA using the Mint cDNA synthesis kit, with priming by a TRBC-specific oligonucleotide. Following uracil-DNA glycosylase treatment, a first 18-cycle PCR with universal primers M1SS and BC2_uni_R was performed on all cDNA. From the authors' description of their analysis: For normalization, 1 million high-quality reads were randomly selected from each sample, with every read carrying a distinct molecular identifier. Instead of being binned into consensus sequences, reads that shared molecular identifiers were thrown out. MiTCR, with a Q25 quality threshold and the strictest error-elimination algorithm, was used for CDR3 identification, clonotype clustering and error correction. Lower-bound total TCR beta diversity was estimated with a nonparametric unseen species model using Euler transformation. The raw public data were reprocessed by TCRdb itself: fastp quality trimming at Q25, MiXCR clonotype calling, in-frame beta chains only. For every CDR3 protein sequence, its rows merge into one entry that carries the most common genes and DNA. These V and J calls derive from TCRdb rather than the authors' analysis. The sample records about 1.1 million distinct CDR3 sequences, roughly two fifths of which are singletons. The leading ten clones occupy around 13% of the sample.

The sequence derives from a man younger than 30 in good health. This receptor chain uses TRBV28 and TRBJ1-2; 7 middle bases align to TRBD1. What was sequenced was blood. The DNA reads as follows: TGTGCCAGCAGCCCACCGGGACAGTCATATGGCTACACCTTC. This yields the protein CASSPPGQSYGYTF.